These 25 T cell receptor beta chains came from one sample sequenced in a study of blood T cell repertoires in COVID-19. Repertoires were generated with immunoSEQ multiplex PCR, while TCRdb's copy carries only in-frame clones and drops some. The table has about 120,000 clones, roughly 83% seen once. Sequenced sample: peripheral blood. These receptors all stem from a man between 35 and 55 years old with active or convalescent COVID-19.

This rearrangement joins TRBV19 to TRBJ1-2; 9 bases agree with TRBD1. The CDR3 runs to 18 residues. Per the germline V gene, CDR1 is LNHDA and CDR2 is SQIVND (reference sequence). The ends lost 4 bases at V and 4 bases at J; junction bases unmatched: 16. CDR3 sequence: CASSTHRGPGGKGYGYTF. The DNA of the CDR3 is TGTGCCAGTAGTACCCACAGGGGGCCAGGTGGAAAGGGCTATGGCTACACCTTC.

The genes are TRBV30 and TRBJ2-2; weak D call: TRBD1 (6 bases). The CDR3 runs to 13 residues. The V gene's germline CDR1 is GTSNPN and CDR2 SVGIG (reference sequence). V lost 4 bases to trimming and J lost 4 bases, with 10 bases between them. This chain's CDR3 is CAWTTGPTGELFF. In DNA form, the CDR3 reads TGTGCCTGGACCACAGGGCCCACCGGGGAGCTGTTTTTT.

The V gene is TRBV11-1, the J gene TRBJ2-7, with D possibly TRBD1 on 6 matching bases. There are 13 residues in the CDR3. Germline V gene lookup returns CDR1 SGHAT and CDR2 FQDESV (reference sequence). V lost 5 bases, J lost 7 bases, and 15 bases lay in between. The CDR3 region has the DNA TGTGCCAGCAGCCAAGGACAGCAGGCTGAGCAGTACTTC. It codes for CASSQGQQAEQYF.

This clone turned up a few times. This chain joins TRBV24-1 and TRBJ2-2; TRBD2 aligns across 9 bases. CDR3 size: 20 residues. V lost 1 base, J lost 4 bases, and 15 bases stayed unmatched. Germline V gives CDR1 KGHDR, CDR2 SFDVKD. The CDR3 region has the DNA TGTGCCACCAGTGATTTTAAGGGACTAGCAGGCCCTGCGGGCACCGGGGAGCTGTTTTTT. Its protein product is CATSDFKGLAGPAGTGELFF.

The rearrangement uses TRBV6-5 and TRBJ1-5; D gene uncertain. The CDR3 sequence is 14 residues long. Germline loops: CDR1 MNHEY, CDR2 SVGAGI. The V end was cut by 7 bases, the J end by 9 bases, with 19 bases between. The chain's CDR3 is CASTSQALQGPQHF. The CDR3 DNA reads TGTGCCAGCACCAGCCAGGCGTTACAAGGGCCCCAGCATTTT.

The chain employs TRBV7-9 and TRBJ2-2, with TRBD1 matching over 7 bases. With V trimmed by 6 bases and J by 3 bases, 10 bases remained unmatched. There are 16 residues in the CDR3. Germline CDR1 is SEHNR and CDR2 is FQNEAQ (reference sequence). The DNA of the CDR3 is TGTGCCAGCAGTTTACTAGGGGGCAAGGACACCGGGGAGCTGTTTTTT. This translates into CASSLLGGKDTGELFF.

The gene calls are TRBV7-2 and TRBJ1-1; D gene uncertain. In germline, CDR1 is SGHTA, CDR2 FQGNSA. Trimming removed 8 bases from V and 2 bases from J, with 18 bases in between. This CDR3 is 15 amino acids long. CDR3 loop: CASSFREFLNTEAFF. As DNA, the CDR3 is TGTGCCAGCTCCTTTAGGGAGTTCCTAAACACTGAAGCTTTCTTT.

The chain is built from TRBV5-5 and TRBJ1-6, with a tentative D call TRBD1 (5 bases). Trimming stripped 4 bases from V and 4 bases from J, with 12 bases between. Germline V lookup: CDR1 SGHKS, CDR2 YYEKEE (reference sequence). The CDR3 contains 15 residues. The CDR3 spells CASSPQDIYNSPLHF. In nucleotides, the CDR3 is TGTGCCAGCAGCCCTCAGGACATATATAATTCACCCCTCCACTTT.

CDR3 amino acids: CASSPPRDGNTIYF. The CDR3 DNA reads TGTGCCAGCAGCCCCCCCAGGGATGGAAACACCATATATTTT. The V gene is TRBV11-3, the J gene TRBJ1-3; D possibly corresponds to TRBD1 (5 bases). The germline V and J ends were trimmed by 5 bases and 3 bases, with 11 bases remaining between them. CDR1 is SGHNT, CDR2 YENEEA, per germline. The CDR3 spans 14 residues.

The rearrangement joins TRBV12-5 to TRBJ1-1; D is undetermined. The CDR3 has 13 amino acids. V was trimmed by 6 bases and J by 1 base, leaving 9 bases between them. Germline V gene lookup returns CDR1 LGHNT and CDR2 FRNRAP. The DNA of the CDR3 is TGTGCTAGTGGCCCGAGCCCGAACACTGAAGCTTTCTTT. This codes for CASGPSPNTEAFF.

This rearrangement joins TRBV27 to TRBJ2-5; D call uncertain. CDR1 is MNHEY and CDR2 is SMNVEV in the germline V gene (reference sequence). Trimming pared 6 bases from V and 3 bases from J, leaving 14 bases between. The CDR3 is 14 residues long. The DNA of the CDR3 is TGTGCCAGCAGAAATAGAGCCGCGGAAGAGACCCAGTACTTC. Translated: CASRNRAAEETQYF.

The chain uses TRBV5-4 and TRBJ2-3; D might be TRBD2 (6 bases). The CDR3 totals 15 residues. Trimming stripped 4 bases from V and 1 base from J, with 13 bases between. Germline assignment: CDR1 SGHNT and CDR2 YYREEE (reference sequence). CDR3 loop: CASSPGTPRTDTQYF. The DNA of the CDR3 is TGTGCCAGCAGCCCCGGGACTCCCCGCACAGATACGCAGTATTTT.

The chain recombines TRBV19 with TRBJ2-4; possibly TRBD1 for D (5 bases). The germline gives CDR1 LNHDA, CDR2 SQIVND (reference sequence). This CDR3 is 16 amino acids long. V was shortened by 3 bases and J by 0 bases, with 12 bases between the two germline ends. The chain's CDR3 is CASSIKGVLAKNIQYF. The CDR3 DNA is TGTGCCAGTAGTATCAAAGGGGTTCTAGCCAAAAACATTCAGTACTTC.

V gene TRBV25-1 combines with J gene TRBJ1-1; a possible D gene is TRBD1 (6 bases). V lost 6 bases and J lost 4, with 15 bases in between. CDR1 and CDR2 from the germline V gene are MGHDK and SYGVNS. The CDR3 extends over 14 amino acids. DNA for the CDR3: TGTGCCAGCAGCGAAGCAGGGGTTAGCACTGAAGCTTTCTTT. It encodes CASSEAGVSTEAFF.

The sample holds one count of this clone. The chain links TRBV7-8 to TRBJ2-5, with 10 nucleotides matching TRBD1. The CDR3 is 15 residues long. J gave up 7 bases and V 5 bases, and 10 bases lay outside the gene matches. Germline loops: CDR1 SGHVS, CDR2 FQNEAQ. CDR3 protein: CASSRIDRDRGTQYF. The CDR3 DNA is TGTGCCAGCAGCCGCATCGACCGGGACAGGGGGACCCAGTACTTC.

This clone was counted once. The chain has TRBV2 and TRBJ2-7; D possibly corresponds to TRBD1 (6 bases). Germline CDR1 is SNHLY and CDR2 is FYNNEI. The CDR3 contains 14 residues. Trimming took off 6 bases at V and 6 bases at J, with 18 bases between the two ends. The CDR3 region has the DNA TGTGCCAGCAGAGACTCCGGGACATTAGGCGAGCAGTACTTC. This codes for CASRDSGTLGEQYF.

The J gene is TRBJ1-4, the V gene TRBV27; 9 bases map to TRBD1. The V gene end was trimmed by 5 bases and the J gene end by 8 bases; junction bases not matched to a gene: 9. Germline V gives CDR1 MNHEY, CDR2 SMNVEV (reference sequence). There are 15 residues in the CDR3. CDR3 in amino acids: CASSPIGQGREKLFF. CDR3 nucleotide sequence: TGTGCCAGCAGTCCCATCGGACAGGGGCGCGAAAAACTGTTTTTT. Looking up the rest from reference TRBV27 and TRBJ1-4 gives the full variable domain: EAQVTQNPRYLITVTGKKLTVTCSQNMNHEYMSWYRQDPGLGLRQIYYSMNVEVTDKGDVPEGYKVSRKEKRNFPLILESPSPNQTSLYFCASSPIGQGREKLFFGSGTQLSVL.

This chain uses TRBV9 with TRBJ2-2; 9 bases match TRBD2. Germline V CDR1 and CDR2: SGDLS, YYNGEE. Losses at the gene ends were 1 base for V and 5 bases for J; bases not matched to a gene: 3. This CDR3 contains 15 residues. CDR3 amino acids: CASSVLAGFTGELFF. In DNA form, the CDR3 reads TGTGCCAGCAGCGTACTAGCGGGATTTACCGGGGAGCTGTTTTTT.

The CDR3 here is CASSSAGARYETQYF. The CDR3 DNA reads TGTGCCAGCAGTTCAGCGGGAGCGAGATATGAGACCCAGTACTTC. This rearrangement joins TRBV6-5 to TRBJ2-5, with 8 bases identical to TRBD2. The CDR3 spans 15 residues. Germline CDR1 MNHEY, CDR2 SVGAGI. V lost 4 bases and J lost 5; bases outside the gene matches: 9.

This clone was found once. V usage is TRBV13 and J usage is TRBJ1-3; D might be TRBD1 (6 bases). Germline CDR1 PRHDT, CDR2 FYEKMQ (reference sequence). V dropped 2 bases and J dropped 0 bases, with 8 bases sitting between them. This CDR3 has 15 residues. Written as DNA, the CDR3 is TGTGCCAGCAGCTTAAGGGGGATCTCTGGAAACACCATATATTTT. Translation gives CASSLRGISGNTIYF.

The J gene is TRBJ2-3, the V gene TRBV11-2, with 9 bases fitting TRBD2. This CDR3 contains 15 residues. The V segment lost 5 bases and the J segment 4 bases; nucleotides outside the gene matches: 7. Germline-derived CDR1 and CDR2 are SGHAT and FQNNGV. The CDR3 DNA reads as TGTGCCAGCAGCCGTAGCGGGAGTGGGGCAGATACGCAGTATTTT. Its protein is CASSRSGSGADTQYF.

This rearrangement joins TRBV30 to TRBJ1-4; no reliable D call. The germline V and J ends were trimmed by 7 bases and 2 bases, with 11 bases remaining between them. Germline V gene lookup returns CDR1 GTSNPN and CDR2 SVGIG (reference sequence). CDR3 length equals 13 residues. CDR3 coding DNA: TGTGCCTCCACGCGGTGGACTAATGAAAAACTGTTTTTT. This gives the protein CASTRWTNEKLFF.

The chain recombines TRBV5-6 with TRBJ2-1; possibly TRBD2 for D (6 bases). Germline V lookup: CDR1 SGHDT, CDR2 YYEEEE. V dropped 2 bases and J dropped 1 base, with 13 bases sitting between them. The CDR3 is 16 residues long. CDR3 residues: CASSFRGSRSYNEQFF. Written as DNA, the CDR3 is TGTGCCAGCAGCTTCCGGGGGAGCCGGTCCTACAATGAGCAGTTCTTC.

There are a few counts of this clone. V and J are TRBV20-1 and TRBJ1-1, with D unresolved. V was cut by 3 bases and J by 6 bases, with 8 bases left in between. The CDR3 contains 11 residues. Germline assignment: CDR1 DFQATT and CDR2 SNEGSKA (reference sequence). The CDR3 spells CSASWRAEAFF. CDR3 bases: TGCAGTGCTAGCTGGCGGGCTGAAGCTTTCTTT.

V is TRBV11-2 and J is TRBJ1-1; 7 nucleotides line up with TRBD1. Trimming at V came to 5 bases and at J to 8 bases, leaving 11 bases not matched to a gene. Germline V CDR1 and CDR2: SGHAT, FQNNGV. The length of the CDR3 is 14 residues. CDR3 region: CASSQGQGVREAFF. Here the CDR3 DNA reads TGTGCCAGCAGCCAGGGGCAGGGGGTTAGGGAAGCTTTCTTT. Supplemented by reference TRBV11-2 and TRBJ1-1, the full variable domain reads EAGVAQSPRYKIIEKRQSVAFWCNPISGHATLYWYQQILGQGPKLLIQFQNNGVVDDSQLPKDRFSAERLKGVDSTLKIQPAKLEDSAVYLCASSQGQGVREAFFGQGTRLTVV.